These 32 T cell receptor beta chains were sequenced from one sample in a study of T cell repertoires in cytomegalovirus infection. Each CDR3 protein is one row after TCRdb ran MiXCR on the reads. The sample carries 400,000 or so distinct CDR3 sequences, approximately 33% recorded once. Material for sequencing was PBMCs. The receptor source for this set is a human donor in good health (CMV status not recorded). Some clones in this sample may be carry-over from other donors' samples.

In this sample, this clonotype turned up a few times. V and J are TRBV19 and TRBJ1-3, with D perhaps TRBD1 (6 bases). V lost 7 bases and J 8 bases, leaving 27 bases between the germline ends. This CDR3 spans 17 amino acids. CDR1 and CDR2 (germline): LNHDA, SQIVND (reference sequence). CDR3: CASTPRTVPLFKDTIYF. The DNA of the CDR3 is TGTGCCAGTACCCCCCGGACAGTACCTCTCTTTAAGGACACCATATATTTT.

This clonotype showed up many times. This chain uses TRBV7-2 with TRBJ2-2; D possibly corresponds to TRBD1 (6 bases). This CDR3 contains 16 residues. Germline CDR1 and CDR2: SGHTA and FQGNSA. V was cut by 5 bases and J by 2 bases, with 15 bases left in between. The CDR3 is CASSPSHRVNTGELFF. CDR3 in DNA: TGTGCCAGCAGCCCCTCACACAGGGTTAACACCGGGGAGCTGTTTTTT.

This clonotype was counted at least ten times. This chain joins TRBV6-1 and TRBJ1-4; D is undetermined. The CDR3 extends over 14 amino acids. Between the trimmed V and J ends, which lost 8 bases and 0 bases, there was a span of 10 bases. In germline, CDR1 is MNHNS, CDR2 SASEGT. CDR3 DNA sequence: TGTGCCAGCGAAATCTCAGCAACTAATGAAAAACTGTTTTTT. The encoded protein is CASEISATNEKLFF.

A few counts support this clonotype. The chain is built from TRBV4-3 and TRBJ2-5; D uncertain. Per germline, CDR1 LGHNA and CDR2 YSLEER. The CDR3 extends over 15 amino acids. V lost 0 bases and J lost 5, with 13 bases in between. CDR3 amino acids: CASSQDHRWGETQYF. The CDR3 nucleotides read TGCGCCAGCAGCCAAGATCATCGGTGGGGTGAGACCCAGTACTTC.

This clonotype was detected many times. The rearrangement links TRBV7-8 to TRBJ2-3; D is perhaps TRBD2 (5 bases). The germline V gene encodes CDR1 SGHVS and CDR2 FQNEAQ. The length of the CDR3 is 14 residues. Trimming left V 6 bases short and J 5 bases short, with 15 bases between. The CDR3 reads CASSNGMVQDTQYF. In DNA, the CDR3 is TGTGCCAGCAGTAACGGGATGGTGCAAGATACGCAGTATTTT.

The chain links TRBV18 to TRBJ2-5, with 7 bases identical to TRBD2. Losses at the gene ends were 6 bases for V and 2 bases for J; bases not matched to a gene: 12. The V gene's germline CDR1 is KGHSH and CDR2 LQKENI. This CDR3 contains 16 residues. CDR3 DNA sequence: TGTGCCAGCTCCCCGCGTATGGGGGGGGAACAAGAGACCCAGTACTTC. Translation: CASSPRMGGEQETQYF.

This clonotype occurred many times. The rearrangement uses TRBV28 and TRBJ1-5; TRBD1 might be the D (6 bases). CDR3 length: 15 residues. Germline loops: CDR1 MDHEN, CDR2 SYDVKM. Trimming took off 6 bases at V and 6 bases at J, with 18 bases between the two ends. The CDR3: CASSRSTGSVQPQHF. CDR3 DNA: TGTGCCAGCAGCCGATCCACAGGGTCCGTTCAGCCCCAGCATTTT.

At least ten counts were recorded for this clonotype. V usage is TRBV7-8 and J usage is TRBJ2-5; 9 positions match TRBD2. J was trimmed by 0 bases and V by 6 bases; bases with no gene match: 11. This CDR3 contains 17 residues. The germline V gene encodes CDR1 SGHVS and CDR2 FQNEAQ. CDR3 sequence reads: CASRSDLSGGYQETQYF. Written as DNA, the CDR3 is TGTGCCAGCAGGAGTGATCTTAGCGGGGGATACCAAGAGACCCAGTACTTC.

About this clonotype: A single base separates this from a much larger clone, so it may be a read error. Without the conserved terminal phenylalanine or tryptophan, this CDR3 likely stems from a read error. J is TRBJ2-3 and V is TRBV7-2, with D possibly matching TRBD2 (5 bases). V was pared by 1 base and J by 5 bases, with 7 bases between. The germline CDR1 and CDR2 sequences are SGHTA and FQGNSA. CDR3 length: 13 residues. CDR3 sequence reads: CASSLGGIDTQYL. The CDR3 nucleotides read TGTGCCAGCAGCTTAGGAGGGATAGATACGCAGTATTTA.

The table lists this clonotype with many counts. CDR3 nucleotide sequence: TGTGCCAGCAGCCGTAATACAGGGGGCGCGAGGTCCTACGAGCAGTACTTC. Protein: CASSRNTGGARSYEQYF. The rearrangement joins TRBV7-6 to TRBJ2-7; TRBD1 matches 9 bases. The CDR3 runs to 17 residues. Looked up from germline, CDR1 is SGHVS and CDR2 is FNYEAQ. V was pared by 5 bases and J by 1 base, with 12 bases of the junction left unmatched.

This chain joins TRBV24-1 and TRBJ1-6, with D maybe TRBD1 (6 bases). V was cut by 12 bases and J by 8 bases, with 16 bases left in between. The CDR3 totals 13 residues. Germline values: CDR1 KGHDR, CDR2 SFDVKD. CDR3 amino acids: CAAGDTRDSPLHF. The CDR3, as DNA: TGTGCCGCCGGGGACACCCGAGATTCACCCCTCCACTTT.

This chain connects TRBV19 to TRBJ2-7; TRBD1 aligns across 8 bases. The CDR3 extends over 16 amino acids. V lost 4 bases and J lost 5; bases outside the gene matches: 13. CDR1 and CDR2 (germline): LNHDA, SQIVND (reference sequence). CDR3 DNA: TGTGCCAGTAGTAGGTCCGGGACAGGAAACCCCCACGAGCAGTACTTC. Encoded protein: CASSRSGTGNPHEQYF.

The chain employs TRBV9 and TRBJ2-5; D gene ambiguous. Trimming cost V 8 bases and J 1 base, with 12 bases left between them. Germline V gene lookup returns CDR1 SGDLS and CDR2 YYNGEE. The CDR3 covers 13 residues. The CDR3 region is CASTDGIQETQYF. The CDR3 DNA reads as TGTGCCAGTACAGACGGAATCCAAGAGACCCAGTACTTC.

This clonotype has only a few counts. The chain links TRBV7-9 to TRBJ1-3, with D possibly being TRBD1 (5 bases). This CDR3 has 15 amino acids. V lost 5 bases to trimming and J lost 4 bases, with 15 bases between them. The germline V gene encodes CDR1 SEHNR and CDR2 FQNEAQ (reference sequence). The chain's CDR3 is CASSPPGPGGNTIYF. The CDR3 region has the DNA TGTGCCAGCAGCCCCCCGGGGCCGGGGGGAAACACCATATATTTT.

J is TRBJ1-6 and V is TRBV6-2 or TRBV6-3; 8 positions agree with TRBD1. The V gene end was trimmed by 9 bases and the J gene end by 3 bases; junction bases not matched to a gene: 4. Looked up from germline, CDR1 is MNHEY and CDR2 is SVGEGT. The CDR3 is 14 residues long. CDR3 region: CARRGTGYNSPLHF. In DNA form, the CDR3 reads TGTGCCAGAAGAGGGACAGGCTATAATTCACCCCTCCACTTT.

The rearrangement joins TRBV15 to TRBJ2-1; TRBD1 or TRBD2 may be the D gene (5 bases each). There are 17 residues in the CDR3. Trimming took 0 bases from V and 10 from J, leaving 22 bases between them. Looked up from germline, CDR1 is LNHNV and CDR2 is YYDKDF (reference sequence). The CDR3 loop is CATSRESIGTVTKEQFF. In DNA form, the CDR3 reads TGTGCCACCAGCAGAGAGTCCATCGGGACGGTGACCAAGGAGCAGTTCTTC.

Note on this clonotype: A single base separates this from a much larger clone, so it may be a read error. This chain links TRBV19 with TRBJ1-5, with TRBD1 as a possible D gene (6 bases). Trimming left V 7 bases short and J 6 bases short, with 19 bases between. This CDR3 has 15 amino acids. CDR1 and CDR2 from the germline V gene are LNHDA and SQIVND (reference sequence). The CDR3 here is CASTPVLGAIQPQHF. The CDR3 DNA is TGTGCCAGTACCCCCGTTTTGGGGGCGATTCAGCCCCAGCATTTT.

This CDR3 reads CATRLGDSGVNEQFF. CDR3 nucleotides: TGTGCCACTAGACTTGGCGATAGCGGGGTTAATGAGCAGTTCTTC. The chain employs TRBV19 and TRBJ2-1; 8 nucleotides line up with TRBD2. V lost 10 bases and J lost 7; bases outside the gene matches: 15. This CDR3 contains 15 residues. Germline lookup yields CDR1 LNHDA and CDR2 SQIVND (reference sequence).

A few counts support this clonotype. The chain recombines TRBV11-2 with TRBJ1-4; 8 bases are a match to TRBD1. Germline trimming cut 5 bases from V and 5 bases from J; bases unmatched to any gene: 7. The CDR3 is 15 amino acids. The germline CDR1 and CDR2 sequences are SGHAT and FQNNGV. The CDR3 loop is CASSAYRGSNEKLFF. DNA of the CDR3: TGTGCCAGCAGCGCCTACAGGGGGTCGAATGAAAAACTGTTTTTT.

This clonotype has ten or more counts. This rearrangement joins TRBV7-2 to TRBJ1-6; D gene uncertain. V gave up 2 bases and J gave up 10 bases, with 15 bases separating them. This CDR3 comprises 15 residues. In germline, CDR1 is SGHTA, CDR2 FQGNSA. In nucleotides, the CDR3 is TGTGCCAGCAGCTTATCACTCACGCTGCGGTCACCCCTCCACTTT. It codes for CASSLSLTLRSPLHF.

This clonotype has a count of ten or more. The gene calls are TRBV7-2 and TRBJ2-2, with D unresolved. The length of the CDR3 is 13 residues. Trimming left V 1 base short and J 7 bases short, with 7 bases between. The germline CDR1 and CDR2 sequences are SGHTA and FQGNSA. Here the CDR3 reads CASSLGWNGELFF. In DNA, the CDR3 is TGTGCCAGCAGCTTAGGTTGGAACGGGGAGCTGTTTTTT. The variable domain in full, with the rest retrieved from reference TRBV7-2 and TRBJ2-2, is GAGVSQSPSNKVTEKGKDVELRCDPISGHTALYWYRQSLGQGLEFLIYFQGNSAPDKSGLPSDRFSAERTGGSVSTLTIQRTQQEDSAVYLCASSLGWNGELFFGEGSRLTVL.

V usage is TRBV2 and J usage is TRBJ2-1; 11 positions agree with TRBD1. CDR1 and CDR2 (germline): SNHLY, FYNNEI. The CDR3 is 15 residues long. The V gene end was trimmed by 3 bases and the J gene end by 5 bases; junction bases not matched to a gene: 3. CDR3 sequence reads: CASSDVGQGDNEQFF. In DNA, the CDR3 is TGTGCCAGCAGTGATGTGGGACAGGGGGACAATGAGCAGTTCTTC.

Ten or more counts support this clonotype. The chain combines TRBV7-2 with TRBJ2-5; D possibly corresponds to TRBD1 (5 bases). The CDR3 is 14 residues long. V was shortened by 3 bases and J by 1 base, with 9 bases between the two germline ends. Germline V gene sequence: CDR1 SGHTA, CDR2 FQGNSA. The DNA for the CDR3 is TGTGCCAGCAGCTTGACAGTTTCCCAAGAGACCCAGTACTTC. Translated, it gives CASSLTVSQETQYF.

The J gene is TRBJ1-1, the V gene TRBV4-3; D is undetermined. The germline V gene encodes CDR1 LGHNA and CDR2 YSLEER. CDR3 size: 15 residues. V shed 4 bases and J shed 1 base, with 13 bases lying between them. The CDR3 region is CASSPRHQSNTEAFF. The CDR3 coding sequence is TGCGCCAGCAGCCCTAGACACCAGTCGAACACTGAAGCTTTCTTT.

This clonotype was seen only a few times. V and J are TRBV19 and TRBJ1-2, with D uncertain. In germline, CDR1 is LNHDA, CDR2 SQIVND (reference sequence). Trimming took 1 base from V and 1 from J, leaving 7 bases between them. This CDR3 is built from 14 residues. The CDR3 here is CASSIGIDNYGYTF. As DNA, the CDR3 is TGTGCCAGTAGTATAGGCATTGATAACTATGGCTACACCTTC. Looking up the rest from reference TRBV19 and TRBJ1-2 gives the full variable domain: DGGITQSPKYLFRKEGQNVTLSCEQNLNHDAMYWYRQDPGQGLRLIYYSQIVNDFQKGDIAEGYSVSREKKESFPLTVTSAQKNPTAFYLCASSIGIDNYGYTFGSGTRLTVV.

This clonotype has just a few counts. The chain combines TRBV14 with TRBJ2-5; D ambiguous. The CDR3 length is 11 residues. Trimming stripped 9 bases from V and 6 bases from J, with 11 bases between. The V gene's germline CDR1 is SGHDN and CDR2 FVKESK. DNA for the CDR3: TGTGCCAGACAACCAACTAAGACCCAGTACTTC. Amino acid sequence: CARQPTKTQYF.

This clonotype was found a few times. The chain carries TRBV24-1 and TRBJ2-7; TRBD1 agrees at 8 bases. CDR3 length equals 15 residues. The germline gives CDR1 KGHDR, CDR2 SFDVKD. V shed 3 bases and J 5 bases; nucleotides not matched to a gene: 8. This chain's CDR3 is CATSDPTGASNEQYF. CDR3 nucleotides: TGTGCCACCAGTGATCCGACAGGGGCGAGCAACGAGCAGTACTTC.

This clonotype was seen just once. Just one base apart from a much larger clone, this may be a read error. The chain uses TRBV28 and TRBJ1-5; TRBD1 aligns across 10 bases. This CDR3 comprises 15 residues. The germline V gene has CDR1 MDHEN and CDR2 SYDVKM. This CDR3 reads CASYGTGDSNHPQHF. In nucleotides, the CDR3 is TGTGCCAGCTACGGGACAGGGGATAGCAATCATCCCCAGCATTTT.

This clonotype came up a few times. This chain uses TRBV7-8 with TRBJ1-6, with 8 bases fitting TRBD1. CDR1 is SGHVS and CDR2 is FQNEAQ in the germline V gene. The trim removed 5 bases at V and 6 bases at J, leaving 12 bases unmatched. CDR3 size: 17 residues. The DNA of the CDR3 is TGTGCCAGCAGCGCCGGCCCCCGGGACAGGCTTAATTCACCCCTCCACTTT. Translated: CASSAGPRDRLNSPLHF. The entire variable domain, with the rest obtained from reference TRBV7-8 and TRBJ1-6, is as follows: GAGVSQSPRYKVAKRGQDVALRCDPISGHVSLFWYQQALGQGPEFLTYFQNEAQLDKSGLPSDRFFAERPEGSVSTLKIQRTQQEDSAVYLCASSAGPRDRLNSPLHFGNGTRLTVT.

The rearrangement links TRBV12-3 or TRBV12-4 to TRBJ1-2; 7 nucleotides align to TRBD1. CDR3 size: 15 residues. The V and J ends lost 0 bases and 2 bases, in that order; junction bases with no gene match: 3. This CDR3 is CASSLALDRNYGYTF. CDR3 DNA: TGTGCCAGCAGTTTAGCGCTGGACAGGAACTATGGCTACACCTTC.

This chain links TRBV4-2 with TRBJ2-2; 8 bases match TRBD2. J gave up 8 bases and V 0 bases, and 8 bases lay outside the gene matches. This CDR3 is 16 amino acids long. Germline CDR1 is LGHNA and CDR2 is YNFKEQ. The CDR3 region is CASSQDRTSPSGELFF. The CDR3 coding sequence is TGTGCCAGCAGCCAAGATCGGACTAGCCCGTCGGGGGAGCTGTTTTTT.

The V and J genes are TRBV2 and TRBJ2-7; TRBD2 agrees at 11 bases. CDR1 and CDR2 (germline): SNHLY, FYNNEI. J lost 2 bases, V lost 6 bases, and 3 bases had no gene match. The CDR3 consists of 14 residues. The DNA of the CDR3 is TGTGCCAGCAGGGGACTAGCGGTAACCTACGAGCAGTACTTC. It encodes CASRGLAVTYEQYF. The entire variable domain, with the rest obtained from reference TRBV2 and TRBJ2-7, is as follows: EPEVTQTPSHQVTQMGQEVILRCVPISNHLYFYWYRQILGQKVEFLVSFYNNEISEKSEIFDDQFSVERPDGSNFTLKIRSTKLEDSAMYFCASRGLAVTYEQYFGPGTRLTVT.